This T cell receptor beta chain comes out of a study of Ad26.COV2.S vaccination and SARS-CoV-2 variants. The CDR3 runs to 17 residues. The ends were cut back, 5 bases at V and 0 bases at J, with 16 bases in the middle. Germline assignment: CDR1 MGHRA and CDR2 YSYEKL. Clones were sequenced by immunoSEQ multiplex PCR, and TCRdb holds only the in-frame ones, with some missing. The table includes roughly 300,000 clones, around 89% detected once. Stated treatment: roughly 19 received Ad26.COV2.S at low or high dose, single or two shots; a few received placebo; per-sample allocation not given. Collection of the samples took place on day 63 after the first injection of vaccine or placebo. The vaccine antigen was prefusion-stabilized Wuhan SARS-CoV-2 spike.

This receptor was obtained from a person between 18 and 65 years old who received the Ad26.COV2.S COVID-19 vaccine or a placebo. Sequences were derived from peripheral blood, sampled in a trial of Ad26.COV2.S vaccine versus placebo. The chain uses TRBV4-1 and TRBJ1-4, with TRBD1 as a possible D gene (5 bases). As DNA, the CDR3 is TGCGCCAGCAGCGCCGGAAGGGGCAGCACAACTAATGAAAAACTGTTTTTT. It yields the protein CASSAGRGSTTNEKLFF.